This entry lists 20 T cell receptor beta chains sequenced from one sample in a study of tumor-infiltrating lymphocytes in primary liver carcinoma (dated by TCRdb to the late 2010s). Total RNA and DNA were co-extracted from about 19-30 mg of bulk tissue with the AllPrep DNA/RNA mini kit, without cell sorting. Sequenced using an Illumina HiSeq 2500. A constant-region primer and ProtoScript II reverse transcriptase were used to reverse-transcribe TCRbeta-specific cDNA from around 480 ng total RNA. Three nested multiplex PCR rounds, following a slightly modified ARM-PCR procedure, were used to build the TCRbeta libraries. Each of the first two PCR rounds ran for 9 to 11 cycles using multiplex TRBV1-TRBV30 forward primers together with a Cbeta reverse primer. TCRdb trimmed public reads at Q25 via fastp, called clones via MiXCR and kept in-frame beta chains. Each record represents a unique CDR3 protein, reported with the most common genes and DNA among its rows. The sample yields 90,000 to 140,000 distinct CDR3 sequences; approximately 80% were counted once. The ten largest make up 15% to 20% of the sample.

Specimen: liver tumor tissue from sampling region 3. The meaning of the sample's cell subset or site label: tumor region T3, left-lateral pole. These receptor sequences come from a middle-aged man with primary liver carcinoma and hepatitis B virus infection.

As concerns this clonotype: A much bigger clone sits one base away, suggesting this may be a read error. Because it lacks the conserved phenylalanine or tryptophan at the end, this CDR3 is likely a read error. The V call is TRBV19, the J call TRBJ1-1, with a possible D match to TRBD1 (6 bases). V lost 3 bases to trimming and J lost 3 bases, with 11 bases between them. From germline, CDR1 is LNHDA and CDR2 SQIVND (reference sequence). The CDR3 runs 14 residues. CDR3 DNA: TGTGCCAGTAGTATCTGGGGGCTGGACACTGAAGCTTTCTCT. It yields the protein CASSIWGLDTEAFS.

As for this clonotype: The conserved closing phenylalanine or tryptophan is absent in this CDR3, likely reflecting a read error. The gene calls are TRBV10-3 and TRBJ2-6, with D hard to call. Deletions cut 4 bases from V and 0 bases from J, with 10 bases between. Germline assignment: CDR1 ENHRY and CDR2 SYGVKD. The CDR3 consists of 16 residues. CDR3 sequence (DNA): TGTGCCATCAGTGTCGGTCAGAACTCTGGGGCCAACGTCCTGACTATC. Translating it yields CAISVGQNSGANVLTI.

V is TRBV11-2 and J is TRBJ2-1; D is uncertain. This CDR3 contains 15 residues. The V end was cut by 7 bases, the J end by 0 bases, with 13 bases between. Germline V gene data show CDR1 as SGHAT and CDR2 as FQNNGV. For the CDR3, the DNA is TGTGCCAGCAACATAGTCCTCCTCTCCTACAATGAGCAGTTCTTC. Translating gives CASNIVLLSYNEQFF.

With regard to this clonotype: The junction and the germline gene differ at one end; a read error may be behind it. This chain links TRBV20-1 with TRBJ2-7; D unclear. The CDR3 loop spans 12 amino acids. CDR1 is DFQATT, CDR2 SNEGSKA, per germline (reference sequence). The CDR3 bases are TGCAGTGCTGTCCCGGTCCAGTACGACCAGTACTTC. Its protein is CSAVPVQYDQYF.

Worth noting for this clonotype: One end of the junction varies from germline; a read error may be responsible. The CDR3 here is CSVDGTGVSNEEFF. CDR3 DNA sequence: TGCAGCGTCGACGGGACAGGGGTGAGTAATGAGGAGTTCTTC. V is TRBV29-1 and J is TRBJ2-1; 10 bases agree with TRBD1. CDR1 is SQVTM and CDR2 is ANQGSEA in the germline V gene. The CDR3 covers 14 residues.

This clonotype is a singleton in its sample. The chain employs TRBV10-1 and TRBJ2-3; D not certain. The CDR3 is made up of 13 amino acids. V lost 5 bases and J 4 bases, leaving 10 bases between the germline ends. The V gene's germline CDR1 is WNHNN and CDR2 SYGVQD (reference sequence). The CDR3 DNA reads TGCGCCAGCAGTATTCAGAGCGCAGATACGCAGTATTTT. Protein product: CASSIQSADTQYF.

On this clonotype: One end of the junction is discordant with germline, which a read error may explain. This chain connects TRBV11-3 to TRBJ2-1, with D unclear. Germline assignment: CDR1 SGHNT and CDR2 YENEEA. This CDR3 comprises 12 residues. The CDR3 spells CASNLKANDQFF. The CDR3 DNA reads as TGTGCCAGCAACTTAAAAGCTAATGATCAGTTCTTC. Full variable domain (outside the CDR3, taken from reference TRBV11-3 and TRBJ2-1): EAGVVQSPRYKIIEKKQPVAFWCNPISGHNTLYWYLQNLGQGPELLIRYENEEAVDDSQLPKDRFSAERLKGVDSTLKIQPAELGDSAVYLCASNLKANDQFFGPGTRLTVL.

Turning to this clonotype: At one end, the junction sequence differs from germline, possibly due to a read error. The V call is TRBV29-1, the J call TRBJ1-2, with 8 bases identical to TRBD1. The CDR3 spans 13 residues. Germline V gives CDR1 SQVTM, CDR2 ANQGSEA. The CDR3 DNA follows: TGCAGCGGCTCGACAGGGGATAACCATGGCTACACCTTC. Protein product: CSGSTGDNHGYTF. Filled out from reference TRBV29-1 and TRBJ1-2, the complete variable domain reads SAVISQKPSRDICQRGTSLTIQCQVDSQVTMMFWYRQQPGQSLTLIATANQGSEATYESGFVIDKFPISRPNLTFSTLTVSNMSPEDSSIYLCSGSTGDNHGYTFGSGTRLTVV.

For this clonotype: The junction and the germline gene differ at one end; a read error may be behind it. The chain has TRBV11-2 and TRBJ2-7; 10 nucleotides align to TRBD2. Germline V gene sequence: CDR1 SGHAT, CDR2 FQNNGV. This CDR3 has 15 residues. The CDR3 DNA sequence: TGTGGCAGCAGCTTGGAAGCTAGCGGGAGCCAAGAGCAGTACTTC. It codes for CGSSLEASGSQEQYF.

This clonotype was picked up a small number of times. The CDR3 does not end in the conserved phenylalanine or tryptophan, so this is likely a read error. The chain employs TRBV12-3 or TRBV12-4 and TRBJ2-1; possible D gene TRBD2, 6 bases. This CDR3 is 16 amino acids long. V was pared by 9 bases and J by 7 bases, with 25 bases between. The CDR3 sequence: CASARRGGDLLNEQFL. CDR3 nucleotides: TGTGCCAGTGCCCGAAGGGGCGGGGATTTACTTAATGAGCAGTTCCTC.

A remark on this clonotype: One end of the junction is discordant with germline, which a read error may explain. The chain joins TRBV4-2 to TRBJ2-1, with 8 positions matching TRBD2. The V gene's germline CDR1 is LGHNA and CDR2 YNFKEQ. This CDR3 contains 15 residues. The CDR3 nucleotides read TGCGCCAGAAGCCCTCTTAGCGGGATACACAATGAGCAGTTATTC. This encodes CARSPLSGIHNEQLF.

This clonotype came up a few times. One junction end does not reproduce the germline sequence, and a read error may be involved. This chain uses TRBV29-1 with TRBJ1-5, with D uncertain. CDR3 length: 13 residues. CDR1 is SQVTM and CDR2 is ANQGSEA in the germline V gene. The CDR3 here is CRVVDALNQPQHF. For the CDR3, the DNA is TGCAGGGTTGTTGATGCGCTCAATCAGCCCCAGCATTTT.

The chain couples TRBV11-2 to TRBJ2-7, with D perhaps matching TRBD1 (5 bases). Per germline, CDR1 SGHAT and CDR2 FQNNGV. This CDR3 is built from 15 residues. The chain's CDR3 is CTISLRWIGENEQYF. CDR3 bases: TGTACCATCAGCTTACGGTGGATAGGGGAAAACGAGCAGTACTTC.

This chain links TRBV10-2 with TRBJ2-5; 10 bases are shared with TRBD2. J lost 4 bases, V lost 8 bases, and 7 bases had no gene match. The germline V gene encodes CDR1 WSHSY and CDR2 SAAADI. The CDR3 sequence is 14 residues long. The DNA of the CDR3 is TGCGCCAGCCGGCCTAGCGGGAGTGTAGAGACCCAGTACTTC. Protein sequence: CASRPSGSVETQYF.

For this clonotype: The junction and the germline gene differ at one end; a read error may be behind it. The J gene is TRBJ2-4, the V gene TRBV11-1; 12 bases are shared with TRBD2. Germline CDR1 SGHAT, CDR2 FQDESV (reference sequence). CDR3 length: 17 amino acids. For the CDR3, the DNA is TGTGCCAGCAGCTTTCCCAGGACTAGCGGGACTGAAAACATTCAGTACTTT. It translates to CASSFPRTSGTENIQYF.

With regard to this clonotype: One junction end does not reproduce the germline sequence, and a read error may be involved. Here the CDR3 DNA reads TGTGCCATTACGAGTCAGTCCTACACTGAGCAGTTCTTC. This translates into CAITSQSYTEQFF. The rearrangement links TRBV6-6 to TRBJ2-1; D is ambiguous. Germline V gene lookup returns CDR1 MNHNY and CDR2 SVGAGI (reference sequence). The CDR3 is 13 residues long.

In regard to this clonotype: At one end the junction does not follow the germline gene, possibly because of a read error. V gene TRBV6-5 combines with J gene TRBJ1-2, with D possibly TRBD1 on 5 matching bases. The V gene's germline CDR1 is MNHEY and CDR2 SVGAGI. The CDR3 has 15 amino acids. Here the CDR3 reads CASSPQGTGNYDYTF. The CDR3 DNA reads TGTGCCAGCAGCCCCCAGGGCACGGGAAACTATGACTACACCTTC.

The DNA for the CDR3 is TGTGCCAGCAATTGGGCCCAAAGAGTGACCCAGTACTTC. This codes for CASNWAQRVTQYF. The chain carries TRBV6-2 or TRBV6-3 and TRBJ2-5; D gene uncertain. The germline V gene encodes CDR1 MNHEY and CDR2 SVGEGT. Trimming shortened V by 7 bases and J by 7 bases, and 16 bases separated the two germline ends. The CDR3 has 13 amino acids.

This clonotype was seen a single time. Sequence at one end of the junction differs from germline and may be a read error. The J gene is TRBJ2-2, the V gene TRBV5-1; D is perhaps TRBD2 (5 bases). The CDR3 length is 15 residues. Germline CDR1 reads SGHRS; CDR2 reads YFSETQ. The CDR3 loop is CASSSPLRNTGELIF. In nucleotides, the CDR3 is TGCGCCAGCAGCTCGCCTTTGCGAAACACCGGGGAACTGATTTTT.

In regard to this clonotype: The junction differs from germline at one of its ends, possibly a read error. The rearrangement joins TRBV29-1 to TRBJ2-7, with 7 bases matching TRBD1. Germline V gene data show CDR1 as SQVTM and CDR2 as ANQGSEA. The CDR3 loop spans 13 amino acids. The CDR3 sequence is CNVIRDSSYEQYF. The CDR3 coding sequence is TGCAACGTTATTCGGGACAGCTCCTACGAGCAGTACTTC.